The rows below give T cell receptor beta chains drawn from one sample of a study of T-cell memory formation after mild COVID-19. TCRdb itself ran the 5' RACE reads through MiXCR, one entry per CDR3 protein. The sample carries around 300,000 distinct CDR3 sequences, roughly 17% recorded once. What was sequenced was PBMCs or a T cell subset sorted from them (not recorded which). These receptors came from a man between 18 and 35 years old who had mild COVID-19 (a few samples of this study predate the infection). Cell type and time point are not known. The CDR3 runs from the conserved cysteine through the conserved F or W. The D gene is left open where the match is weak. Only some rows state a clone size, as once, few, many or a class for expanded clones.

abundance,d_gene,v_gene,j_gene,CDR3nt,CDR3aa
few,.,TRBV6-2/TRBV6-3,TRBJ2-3,TGTGCCAGCAGTTACGGGGTGGGGGCCGTCACAGATACGCAGTATTTT,CASSYGVGAVTDTQYF
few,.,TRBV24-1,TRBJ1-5,TGTGCCACCAGTGATATGAATCAGCCCCAGCATTTT,CATSDMNQPQHF
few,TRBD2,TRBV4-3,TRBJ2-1,TGCGCCAGCAGCAGACGCGGGGGGCGGGGCTACAATGAGCAGTTCTTC,CASSRRGGRGYNEQFF
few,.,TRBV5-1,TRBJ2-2,TGCGCCAGCAGCCTTGACATCGGTACCGGGGAGCTGTTTTTT,CASSLDIGTGELFF
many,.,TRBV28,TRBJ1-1,TGTGCCAGCAGTGCCTCGGGCCTCGGGGCGAGAGGGGCTTTCTTT,CASSASGLGARGAFF
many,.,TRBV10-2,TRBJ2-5,TGCGCCAGCTCGGTTTCAGGCCGGGAGACCCAGTACTTC,CASSVSGRETQYF
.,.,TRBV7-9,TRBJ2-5,TGTGCCAGCAGCTTTTCTGGGGATGGGACCCAAGAGACCCAGTACTTC,CASSFSGDGTQETQYF
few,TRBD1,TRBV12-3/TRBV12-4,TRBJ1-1,TGTGCCAGCAGTTCCGGACAGGCCGAGGGAGCTTTCTTT,CASSSGQAEGAFF
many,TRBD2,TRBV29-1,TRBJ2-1,TGCAGCGTTGAATTAGCGGGACCCTACAATGAGCAGTTCTTC,CSVELAGPYNEQFF
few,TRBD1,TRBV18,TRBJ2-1,TGTGCCAGCTCACCCTTGACAGGGAATGAGCAGTTCTTC,CASSPLTGNEQFF
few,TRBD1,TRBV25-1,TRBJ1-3,TGTGCCAGCAGTACAGGGGTTGGAAACACCATATATTTT,CASSTGVGNTIYF
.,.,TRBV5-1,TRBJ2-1,TGCGCCAGCAGCTTGAGCAGCGATGAGCAGTTCTTC,CASSLSSDEQFF
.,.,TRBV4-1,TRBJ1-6,TGCGCCAGCAGCTCAGGGGCCGGTGCTTCACCCCTCCACTTT,CASSSGAGASPLHF
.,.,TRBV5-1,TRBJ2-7,TGCGCCAGCAGCTTGGGGGGGCGGCCGTGGGAGCCCTCCTACGAGCAGTACTTC,CASSLGGRPWEPSYEQYF
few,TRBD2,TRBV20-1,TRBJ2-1,TGCAGTGCTAGGCTAGCGGGCTCCTACAATGAGCAGTTCTTC,CSARLAGSYNEQFF
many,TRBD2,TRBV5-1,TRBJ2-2,TGCGCCAGCAACGTCGGGGGGACTGGCACCGGGGAGCTGTTTTTT,CASNVGGTGTGELFF
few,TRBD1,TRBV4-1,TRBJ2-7,TGCGCCAGCAGCCAGACGACAGGGGCCTACGAGCAGTACTTC,CASSQTTGAYEQYF
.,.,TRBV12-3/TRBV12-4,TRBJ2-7,TGTGCCAGCAGTCTCTTATGGGGCTACGAGCAGTACTTC,CASSLLWGYEQYF
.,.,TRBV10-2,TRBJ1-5,TGCGCCAGCAAAAGTGACGGGTATAGCAATCAGCCCCAGCATTTT,CASKSDGYSNQPQHF
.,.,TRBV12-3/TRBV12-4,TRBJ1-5,TGTGCCAGCAGTCAGCCGGGGCTTCAGGGGTGGGGCAATCAGCCCCAGCATTTT,CASSQPGLQGWGNQPQHF
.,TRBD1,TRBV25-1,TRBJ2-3,TGTGCCAGCAGTGTATTTCCCGGGACAGGGGGCACAGATACGCAGTATTTT,CASSVFPGTGGTDTQYF
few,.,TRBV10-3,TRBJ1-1,TGTGCCATCAGTGACCCTAAGGGGAAGGACACTGAAGCTTTCTTT,CAISDPKGKDTEAFF
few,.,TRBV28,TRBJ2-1,TGTGCCAGCAGTTTAAGAGGGGTCAGCAATGAGCAGTTCTTC,CASSLRGVSNEQFF
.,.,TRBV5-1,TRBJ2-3,TGCGCCAGCAGCGCGTGGTGGGATCCAAGCACAGATACGCAGTATTTT,CASSAWWDPSTDTQYF
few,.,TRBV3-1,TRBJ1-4,TGTGCCAGCAGTCCCACGGGGAATAATGAAAAACTGTTTTTT,CASSPTGNNEKLFF
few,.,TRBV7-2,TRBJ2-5,TGTGCCAGCAGCTTATGGCTCTTGGGCGAGACCCAGTACTTC,CASSLWLLGETQYF
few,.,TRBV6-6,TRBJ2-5,TGTGCCAGCAGTTACCCCCAAGGGAGTAACTTTTTCGGGACCCAGTACTTC,CASSYPQGSNFFGTQYF